This entry is about one TCR beta chain. TCRdb analysed the 5' RACE reads with MiXCR anew, one entry per CDR3 protein. The profile covers roughly 190,000 distinct CDR3 sequences, with 15% appearing a single time and 35% to 45% taken by the ten largest. This CDR3 comprises 11 residues. Deletions cut 3 bases from V and 6 bases from J, with 5 bases between. The data stem from a study of identical twins. These records were also assigned to another study, of T cells expressing NK-cell markers.

The TCR was taken from a woman younger than 30 in good health. Sequencing was done on a sample of CD8+ T cells sorted from blood. The rearrangement links TRBV12-3 or TRBV12-4 to TRBJ1-2; D gene uncertain. In DNA form, the CDR3 reads TGTGCCAGCAGTTTTGGGGATGGCTACACCTTC. Protein sequence: CASSFGDGYTF.